Included here is one T cell receptor beta chain sequence, with context. V was clipped by 0 bases and J by 3 bases, with 15 bases between them. The CDR3 has 17 amino acids. From germline, CDR1 is LGHNA and CDR2 YSLEER. This sample was taken from a study of blood T cell repertoires in COVID-19. Looking at the study overall: Collection of acute and convalescent COVID-19 samples took place in the United States, Italy and Spain.

Per the authors' pipeline: Amplification of reference gene primers provided the estimated nucleated cell counts. The table came from immunoSEQ multiplex PCR; TCRdb's copy has only in-frame clones and leaves some out. That table is the source of V, J and clone size, and D and trimming were worked out from the DNA. The sample yields about 250,000 clones, more than 80% seen once. The receptor was isolated from a woman between 25 and 40 years old with active or convalescent COVID-19. Sequencing was performed on peripheral blood. The rearrangement uses TRBV4-3 and TRBJ1-3, with TRBD1 as a possible D gene (5 bases). This chain's CDR3 is CASSQDRGTGGGNTIYF. In DNA, the CDR3 is TGCGCCAGCAGCCAAGATCGTGGGACTGGGGGTGGAAACACCATATATTTT.